The subject of this entry is one TCR beta chain. This CDR3 region has 16 residues. CDR1 is SGHVS, CDR2 FNYEAQ, per germline. V shed 5 bases and J shed 1 base, with 17 bases lying between them. This specimen comes from a study of blood T cell repertoires in COVID-19. Authors' analysis steps: Reference gene primer amplification yielded estimated nucleated cell counts. Clones were sequenced by immunoSEQ multiplex PCR, and TCRdb holds only the in-frame ones, with some missing. That table furnishes V, J and clone size, whereas the DNA furnished D and trimming. This sample has 100,000 to 150,000 clones, with 86% found just once.

The TCR was taken from a man aged 35-49 years with acute or convalescent COVID-19. The chain links TRBV7-6 to TRBJ2-5, with D possibly being TRBD2 (6 bases). Sequencing used peripheral blood. The CDR3 region has the DNA TGTGCCAGCAGCCCCCTAGTGGCGGGGTCCCAAGAGACCCAGTACTTC. Translated, it gives CASSPLVAGSQETQYF.